This entry describes one TCR beta chain. The antigen remains undetermined. The sample belongs to a study of early T cells in non-severe SARS-CoV-2 infection. Study-level information: Sequencing of unsorted whole blood was done on bulk RNA, leaving chains unpaired. Study results and caveats: VDJdb-based matching was biased toward anti-spike CD8 responses and missed private and CD4 specificities.

Unique molecular identifiers tagged individual cDNA molecules. Each CDR3 protein gets one entry after TCRdb re-called the 5' RACE reads with MiXCR. Of nearly 55,000 distinct CDR3 sequences in the sample, 7.7% were seen once. The CDR3 extends over 14 amino acids. Germline V gene lookup returns CDR1 SGHTA and CDR2 FQGNSA. V lost 5 bases, J lost 3 bases, and 6 bases stayed unmatched. The specimen comprised whole blood, sampled at baseline. V is TRBV7-2 and J is TRBJ2-7; TRBD1 matches 8 bases. This sequence originates from an adult who was a healthcare worker with PCR-confirmed SARS-CoV-2 infection or an uninfected control (not recorded which). The CDR3 region has the DNA TGTGCCAGCAGCCTACAGGGGGGATTCTACGAGCAGTACTTC. Its protein is CASSLQGGFYEQYF.